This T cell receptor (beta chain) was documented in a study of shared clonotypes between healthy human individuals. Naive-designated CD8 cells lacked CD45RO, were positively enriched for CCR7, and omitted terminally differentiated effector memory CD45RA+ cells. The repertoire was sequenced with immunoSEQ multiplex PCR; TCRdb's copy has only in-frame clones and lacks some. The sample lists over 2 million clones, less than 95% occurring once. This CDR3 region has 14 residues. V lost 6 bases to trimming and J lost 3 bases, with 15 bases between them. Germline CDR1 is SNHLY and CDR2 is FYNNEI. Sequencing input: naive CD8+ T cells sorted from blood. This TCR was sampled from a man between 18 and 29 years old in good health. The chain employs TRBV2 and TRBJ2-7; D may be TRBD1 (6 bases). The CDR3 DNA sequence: TGTGCCAGCAGGCTGGACGACAGGTACTACGAGCAGTACTTC. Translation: CASRLDDRYYEQYF.